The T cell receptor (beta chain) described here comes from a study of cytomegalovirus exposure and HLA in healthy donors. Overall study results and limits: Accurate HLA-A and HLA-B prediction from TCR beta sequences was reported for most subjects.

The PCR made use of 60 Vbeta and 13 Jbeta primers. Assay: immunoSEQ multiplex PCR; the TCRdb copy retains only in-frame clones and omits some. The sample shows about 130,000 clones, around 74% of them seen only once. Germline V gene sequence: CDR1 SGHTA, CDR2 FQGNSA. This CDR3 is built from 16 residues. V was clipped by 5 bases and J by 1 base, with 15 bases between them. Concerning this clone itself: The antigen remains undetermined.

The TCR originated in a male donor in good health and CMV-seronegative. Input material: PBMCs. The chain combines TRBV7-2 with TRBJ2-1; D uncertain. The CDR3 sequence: CASSTIVRRSYNEQFF. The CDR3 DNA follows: TGTGCCAGCAGCACTATTGTGCGAAGGTCCTACAATGAGCAGTTCTTC.